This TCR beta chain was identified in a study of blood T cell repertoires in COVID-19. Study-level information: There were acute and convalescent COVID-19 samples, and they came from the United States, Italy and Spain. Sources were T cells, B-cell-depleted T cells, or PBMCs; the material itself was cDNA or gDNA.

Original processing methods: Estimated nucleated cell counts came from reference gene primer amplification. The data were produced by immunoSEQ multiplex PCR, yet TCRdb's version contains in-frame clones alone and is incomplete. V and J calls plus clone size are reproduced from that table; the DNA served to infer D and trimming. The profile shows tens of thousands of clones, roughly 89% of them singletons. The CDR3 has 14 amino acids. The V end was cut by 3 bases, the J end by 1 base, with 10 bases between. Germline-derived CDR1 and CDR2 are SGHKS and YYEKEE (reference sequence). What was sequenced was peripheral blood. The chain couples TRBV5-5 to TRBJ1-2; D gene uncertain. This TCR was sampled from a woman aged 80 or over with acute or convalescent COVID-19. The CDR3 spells CASSSRARNYGYTF. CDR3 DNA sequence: TGTGCCAGCAGCTCGCGCGCCCGTAACTATGGCTACACCTTC. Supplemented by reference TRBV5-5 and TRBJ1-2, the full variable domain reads DAGVTQSPTHLIKTRGQQVTLRCSPISGHKSVSWYQQVLGQGPQFIFQYYEKEERGRGNFPDRFSARQFPNYSSELNVNALLLGDSALYLCASSSRARNYGYTFGSGTRLTVV.